This T cell receptor (beta chain) comes out of a study of CD8+ T cells in alopecia areata. Across the study: Those patients who were treated received oral tofacitinib, which was given at 5 to 10 mg twice daily for moderate-to-severe alopecia areata. Severity of treated patients was scored by affected scalp percentage.

Extraction and reverse transcription of RNA yielded cDNA as the sequencing template. Sequencing was performed with immunoSEQ multiplex PCR; in TCRdb, only in-frame clones are kept and a portion is missing. The table shows fewer than 200,000 clones, with approximately 62% occurring only once. Regarding treatment: oral pan-JAK inhibitor, 5-10 mg twice daily. Peripheral blood and lesional scalp punch biopsies were taken from alopecia areata patients. The clonotype originates from a human donor with alopecia areata. Sample: CD4+ T cells sorted from blood, taken at week 24, from a patient treated with tofacitinib.

CDR3 sequence: CASSLGSNSGNTIYF. The CDR3 bases are TGTGCCAGCAGCCTCGGGTCGAACTCTGGAAACACCATATATTTT. This chain joins TRBV14 and TRBJ1-3; no clear D gene. The CDR3 covers 15 residues. The germline CDR1 and CDR2 sequences are SGHDN and FVKESK. Trimming took 4 bases from V and 0 from J, leaving 10 bases between them. The full variable domain, in which reference TRBV14 and TRBJ1-3 provide the parts outside the CDR3, is EAGVTQFPSHSVIEKGQTVTLRCDPISGHDNLYWYRRVMGKEIKFLLHFVKESKQDESGMPNNRFLAERTGGTYSTLKVQPAELEDSGVYFCASSLGSNSGNTIYFGEGSWLTVV.